This TCR beta chain was profiled in a study of graft-versus-host responses after intestinal transplantation. Study in general: Transplants given to recipients were multivisceral, liver-intestinal, or isolated intestinal. All recipients were given anti-thymocyte globulin induction, and tacrolimus and steroids were then administered for three to four years. Study-level findings and limits: Analysis identified GvH clones in recipient marrow, with some appearing first in ileum or blood. Circulating GvH clone levels at their peak were associated with HvG declines (early post-transplant).

Germline values: CDR1 KGHSH, CDR2 LQKENI. The CDR3 covers 12 residues. The V and J ends lost 8 bases and 9 bases respectively, with 15 bases between them. About this clone itself: Its antigen remains unidentified.

This table comes from immunoSEQ multiplex PCR, and its TCRdb copy is limited to in-frame clones, with some not included. The data contain about 47,000 clones, just under 95% of them seen just once; the ten biggest clones take up under 7.5%. This chain links TRBV18 with TRBJ2-3; no definite D call. The receptor was derived from a human patient who received an intestinal transplant, so some T cells may come from the graft donor. Material: PBMCs, obtained about 800 days after a first intestinal transplant, on the day of a second. For the CDR3, the DNA is TGTGCCAGCCGCCAAGGAATCCGGACGCAGTATTTT. This translates into CASRQGIRTQYF.